The present TCR beta chain was sequenced within a study of OX40 agonist ivuxolimab in advanced cancers. Blood sampling took place at baseline, cycle 4 day 1, and cycle 7 day 1. The table came from immunoSEQ multiplex PCR; TCRdb's copy has only in-frame clones and leaves some out. The data hold about 16,000 clones, with around nine tenths observed a single time. The sequenced sample was CD4+ or CD8+ T cells sorted from blood, obtained in a trial of the OX40 agonist ivuxolimab. This TCR derives from an adult with an advanced solid tumor such as melanoma, head and neck, liver or kidney cancer.

In nucleotides, the CDR3 is TGTGCCAGCAGCTTGGGAGGGCAGGGGGCCGCCAAGTCCCAGCATTTT. It codes for CASSLGGQGAAKSQHF. The rearrangement uses TRBV5-6 and TRBJ1-5, with 8 positions matching TRBD1. The CDR3 is made up of 16 amino acids. V was clipped by 0 bases and J by 11 bases; unmatched bases: 13. The germline V gene has CDR1 SGHDT and CDR2 YYEEEE.